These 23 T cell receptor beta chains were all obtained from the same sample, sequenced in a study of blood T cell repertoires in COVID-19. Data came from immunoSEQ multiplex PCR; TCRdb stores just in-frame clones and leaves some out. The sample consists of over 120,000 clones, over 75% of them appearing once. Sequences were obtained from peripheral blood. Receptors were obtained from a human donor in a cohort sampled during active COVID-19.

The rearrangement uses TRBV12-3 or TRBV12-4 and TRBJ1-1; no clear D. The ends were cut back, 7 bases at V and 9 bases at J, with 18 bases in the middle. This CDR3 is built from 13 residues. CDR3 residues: CASKSNPFGKAFF. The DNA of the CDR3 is TGTGCCAGCAAGTCAAACCCCTTTGGCAAAGCTTTCTTT.

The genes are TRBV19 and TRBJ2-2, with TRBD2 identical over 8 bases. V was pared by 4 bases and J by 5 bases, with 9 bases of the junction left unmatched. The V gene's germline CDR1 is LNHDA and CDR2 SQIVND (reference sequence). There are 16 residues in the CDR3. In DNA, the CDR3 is TGTGCCAGTAGTACCCCTGGGGGACTAGTTACCGGGGAGCTGTTTTTT. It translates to CASSTPGGLVTGELFF.

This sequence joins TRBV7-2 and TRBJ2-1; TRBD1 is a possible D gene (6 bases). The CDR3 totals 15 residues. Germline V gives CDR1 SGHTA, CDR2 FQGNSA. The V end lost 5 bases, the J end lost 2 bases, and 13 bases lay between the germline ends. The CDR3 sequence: CASSPGAEAYNEQFF. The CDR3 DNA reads TGTGCCAGCAGCCCAGGGGCAGAGGCCTACAATGAGCAGTTCTTC.

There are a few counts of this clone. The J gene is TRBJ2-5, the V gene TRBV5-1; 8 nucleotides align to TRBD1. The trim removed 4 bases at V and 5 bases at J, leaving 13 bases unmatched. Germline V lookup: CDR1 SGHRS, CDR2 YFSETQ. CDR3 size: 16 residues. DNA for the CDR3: TGCGCCAGCAGCCCGTTGGGGGTGACAGGGGAGGAGACCCAGTACTTC. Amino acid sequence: CASSPLGVTGEETQYF.

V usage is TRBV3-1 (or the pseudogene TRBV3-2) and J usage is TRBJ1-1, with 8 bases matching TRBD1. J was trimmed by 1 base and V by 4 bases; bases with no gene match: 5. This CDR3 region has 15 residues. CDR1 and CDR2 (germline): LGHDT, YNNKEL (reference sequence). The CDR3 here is CASSPGTGSNTEAFF. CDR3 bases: TGTGCCAGCAGCCCCGGGACAGGTTCGAACACTGAAGCTTTCTTT.

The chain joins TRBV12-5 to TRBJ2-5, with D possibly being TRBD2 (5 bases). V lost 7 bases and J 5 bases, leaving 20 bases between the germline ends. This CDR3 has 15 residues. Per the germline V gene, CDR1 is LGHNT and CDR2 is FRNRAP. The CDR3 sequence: CASANEPGLGETQYF. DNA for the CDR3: TGTGCTAGTGCTAACGAACCGGGATTAGGGGAGACCCAGTACTTC.

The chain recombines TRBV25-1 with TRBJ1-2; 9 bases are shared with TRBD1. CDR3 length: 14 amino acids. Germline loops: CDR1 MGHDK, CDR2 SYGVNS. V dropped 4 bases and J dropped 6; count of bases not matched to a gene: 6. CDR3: CASSATGGRDGYTF. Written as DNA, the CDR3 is TGTGCCAGCAGTGCGACAGGGGGAAGGGATGGCTACACCTTC.

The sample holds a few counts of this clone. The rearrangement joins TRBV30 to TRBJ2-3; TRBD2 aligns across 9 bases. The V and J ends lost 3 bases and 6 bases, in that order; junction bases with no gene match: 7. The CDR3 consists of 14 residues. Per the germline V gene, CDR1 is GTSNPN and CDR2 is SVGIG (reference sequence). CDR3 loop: CAWSRGGGGDTQYF. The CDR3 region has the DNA TGTGCCTGGAGCCGCGGGGGGGGAGGGGATACGCAGTATTTT.

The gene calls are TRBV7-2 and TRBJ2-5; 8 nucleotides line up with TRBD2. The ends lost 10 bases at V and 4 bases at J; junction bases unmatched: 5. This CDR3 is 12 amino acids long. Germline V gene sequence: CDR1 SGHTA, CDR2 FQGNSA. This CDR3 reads CATSGSGETQYF. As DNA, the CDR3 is TGTGCCACGAGCGGGAGCGGAGAGACCCAGTACTTC.

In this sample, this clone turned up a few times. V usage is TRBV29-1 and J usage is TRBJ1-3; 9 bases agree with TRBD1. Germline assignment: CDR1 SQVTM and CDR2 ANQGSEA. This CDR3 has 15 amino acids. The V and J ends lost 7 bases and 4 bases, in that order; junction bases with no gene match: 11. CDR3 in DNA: TGCAGCGCCGGGACAGGGTCCGAGTGGGGAAACACCATATATTTT. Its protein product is CSAGTGSEWGNTIYF.

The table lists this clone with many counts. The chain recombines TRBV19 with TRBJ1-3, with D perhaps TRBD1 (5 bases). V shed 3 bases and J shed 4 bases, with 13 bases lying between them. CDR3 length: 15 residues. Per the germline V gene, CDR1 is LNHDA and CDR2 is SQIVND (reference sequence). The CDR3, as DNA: TGTGCCAGTAGTATTAGGGCACAGGCGGGAAACACCATATATTTT. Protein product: CASSIRAQAGNTIYF.

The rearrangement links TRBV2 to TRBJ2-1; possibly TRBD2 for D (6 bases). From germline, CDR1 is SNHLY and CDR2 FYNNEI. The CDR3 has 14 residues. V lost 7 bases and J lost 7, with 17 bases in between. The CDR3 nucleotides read TGTGCCAGCATTCTAACTAGCAAGGGAAATGAGCAGTTCTTC. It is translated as CASILTSKGNEQFF.

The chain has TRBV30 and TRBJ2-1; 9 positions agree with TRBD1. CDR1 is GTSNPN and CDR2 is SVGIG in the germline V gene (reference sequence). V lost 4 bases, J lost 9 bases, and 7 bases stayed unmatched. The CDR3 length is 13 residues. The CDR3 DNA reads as TGTGCCTGGAAGGGACAGGGTTGGGGTGAGCAGTTCTTC. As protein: CAWKGQGWGEQFF. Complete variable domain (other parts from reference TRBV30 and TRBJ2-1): SQTIHQWPATLVQPVGSPLSLECTVEGTSNPNLYWYRQAAGRGLQLLFYSVGIGQISSEVPQNLSASRPQDRQFILSSKKLLLSDSGFYLCAWKGQGWGEQFFGPGTRLTVL.

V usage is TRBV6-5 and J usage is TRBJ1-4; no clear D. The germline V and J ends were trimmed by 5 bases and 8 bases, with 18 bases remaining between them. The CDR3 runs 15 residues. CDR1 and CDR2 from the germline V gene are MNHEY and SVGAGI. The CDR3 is CASSNEMRAWEKLFF. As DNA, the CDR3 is TGTGCCAGCAGTAACGAAATGCGGGCTTGGGAAAAACTGTTTTTT.

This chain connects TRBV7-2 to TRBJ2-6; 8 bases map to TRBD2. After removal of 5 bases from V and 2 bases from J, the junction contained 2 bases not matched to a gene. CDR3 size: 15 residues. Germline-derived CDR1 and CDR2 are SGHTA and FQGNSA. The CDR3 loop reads CASSPAGAGANVLTF. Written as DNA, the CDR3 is TGTGCCAGCAGCCCAGCGGGGGCTGGGGCCAACGTCCTGACTTTC.

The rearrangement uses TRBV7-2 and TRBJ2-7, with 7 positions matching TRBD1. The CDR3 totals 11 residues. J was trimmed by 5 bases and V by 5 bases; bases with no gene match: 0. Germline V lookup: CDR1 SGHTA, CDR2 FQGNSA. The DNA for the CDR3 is TGTGCCAGCAGCCAGGGGGACGAGCAGTACTTC. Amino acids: CASSQGDEQYF.

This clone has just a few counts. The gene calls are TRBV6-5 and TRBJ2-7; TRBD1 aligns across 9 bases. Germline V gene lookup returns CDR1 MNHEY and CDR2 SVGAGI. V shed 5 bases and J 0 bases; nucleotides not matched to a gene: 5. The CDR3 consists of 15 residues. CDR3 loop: CASSTGQGISYEQYF. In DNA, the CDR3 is TGTGCCAGCAGTACTGGACAGGGGATCTCCTACGAGCAGTACTTC.

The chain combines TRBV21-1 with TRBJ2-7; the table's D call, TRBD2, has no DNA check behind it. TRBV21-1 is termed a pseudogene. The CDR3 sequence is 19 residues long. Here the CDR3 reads CASSKERATSGRWWHEQYV. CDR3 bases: TGTGCCAGCAGCAAAGAGAGGGCGACTAGCGGGAGGTGGTGGCACGAGCAGTACGTC.

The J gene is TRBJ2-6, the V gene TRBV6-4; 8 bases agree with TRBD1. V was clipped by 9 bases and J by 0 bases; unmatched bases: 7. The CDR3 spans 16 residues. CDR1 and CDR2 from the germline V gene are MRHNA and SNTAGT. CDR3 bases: TGTGCCAGTGCGGACAGGGCCCCCTCTGGGGCCAACGTCCTGACTTTC. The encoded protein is CASADRAPSGANVLTF.

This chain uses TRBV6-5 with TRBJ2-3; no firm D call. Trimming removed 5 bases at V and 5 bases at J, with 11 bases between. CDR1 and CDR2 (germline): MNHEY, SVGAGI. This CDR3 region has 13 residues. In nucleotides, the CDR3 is TGTGCCAGCAGTCGGTCTAGGTTAGATACGCAGTATTTT. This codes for CASSRSRLDTQYF.

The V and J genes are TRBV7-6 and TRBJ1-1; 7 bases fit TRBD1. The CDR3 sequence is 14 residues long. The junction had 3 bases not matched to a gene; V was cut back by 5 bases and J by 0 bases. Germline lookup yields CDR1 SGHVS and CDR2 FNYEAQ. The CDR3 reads CASSPGQVNTEAFF. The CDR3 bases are TGTGCCAGCAGCCCTGGACAGGTGAACACTGAAGCTTTCTTT.

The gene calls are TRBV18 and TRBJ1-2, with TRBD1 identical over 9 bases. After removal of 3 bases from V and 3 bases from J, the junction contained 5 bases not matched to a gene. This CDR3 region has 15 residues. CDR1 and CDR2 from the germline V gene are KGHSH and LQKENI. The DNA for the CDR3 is TGTGCCAGCTCACCCGGGACAGGGTCATACTATGGCTACACCTTC. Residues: CASSPGTGSYYGYTF.

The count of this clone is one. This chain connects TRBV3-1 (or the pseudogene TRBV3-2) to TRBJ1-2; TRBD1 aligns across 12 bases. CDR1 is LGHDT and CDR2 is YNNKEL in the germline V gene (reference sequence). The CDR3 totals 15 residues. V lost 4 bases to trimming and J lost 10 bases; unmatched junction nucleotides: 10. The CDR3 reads CASSPFGTGGEVYTF. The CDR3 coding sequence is TGTGCCAGCAGCCCGTTTGGGACAGGGGGCGAGGTCTACACCTTC.